One and the same sample provided the 10 T cell receptor beta chains below, sequenced in a study of regulatory T cells in long-lasting Graves disease. Arm-PCR of CDR3 regions with iRepertoire HTBI primers generated TCR beta libraries. TCRdb independently ran MiXCR on the multiplex PCR reads; one entry per CDR3 protein. The sample consists of some 250,000 distinct CDR3 sequences, under 20% of them appearing once. As for time point: newly diagnosed GD, antithyroid drugs for less than 3 months. The TCR library was made from RNA that had been extracted from PBMCs in TRIzol. In addition, the sample was reused for a study of T cells in Graves' hyperthyroidism and ophthalmopathy.

Sequenced material: peripheral blood mononuclear cells (PBMCs), taken at new diagnosis, from a patient treated with antithyroid drugs. These receptors originate from a woman aged 25 to 39 with Graves disease.

This clonotype was seen many times. V usage is TRBV6-1 and J usage is TRBJ1-1; the D is unclear. The CDR3 has 13 amino acids. The germline gives CDR1 MNHNS, CDR2 SASEGT. With 7 bases removed from V and 0 bases from J, the gap between germline ends came to 9 bases. CDR3 sequence (DNA): TGTGCCAGCACACGGAGACTGAACACTGAAGCTTTCTTT. Protein sequence: CASTRRLNTEAFF.

In regard to this clonotype: This could be a read error, since a much larger clone is one nucleotide away. V usage is TRBV20-1 and J usage is TRBJ2-7, with D perhaps matching TRBD2 (5 bases). The CDR3 is 14 residues long. The V end lost 3 bases, the J end lost 7 bases, and 19 bases lay between the germline ends. CDR1 DFQATT and CDR2 SNEGSKA come from the germline V gene (reference sequence). The CDR3 nucleotides read TGCAGTGCTAGGACGGGGAGCTCCTACAATGAGCAGTACTTC. Translation: CSARTGSSYNEQYF.

Ten or more counts support this clonotype. The V and J genes are TRBV6-2 or TRBV6-3 and TRBJ1-4; no firm D call. CDR1 is MNHEY, CDR2 SVGEGT, per germline. CDR3 length: 15 amino acids. Trimming took off 0 bases at V and 5 bases at J, with 10 bases between the two ends. CDR3 sequence reads: CASSYSPPGNEKLFF. The DNA for the CDR3 is TGTGCCAGCAGTTACTCACCGCCTGGGAATGAAAAACTGTTTTTT.

At least ten counts were recorded for this clonotype. The rearrangement joins TRBV3-1 to TRBJ2-1; D is possibly TRBD1 or TRBD2 (5 bases each). Per germline, CDR1 LGHDT and CDR2 YNNKEL (reference sequence). CDR3 length equals 15 residues. V lost 7 bases and J 8 bases, leaving 21 bases between the germline ends. The chain's CDR3 is CASTDTGTRPDEQFF. Here the CDR3 DNA reads TGTGCCAGCACCGACACCGGGACCCGCCCCGATGAGCAGTTCTTC.

This clonotype was counted many times. The chain is built from TRBV5-6 and TRBJ1-4, with 10 bases aligning to TRBD1. The V segment lost 2 bases and the J segment 10 bases; nucleotides outside the gene matches: 11. This CDR3 contains 16 residues. Germline CDR1 and CDR2: SGHDT and YYEEEE. This CDR3 is CASSFSSGTGVGKLFF. The CDR3 nucleotides read TGTGCCAGCAGCTTTTCTTCCGGGACAGGGGTTGGAAAACTGTTTTTT.

On this clonotype: A much larger clone lies a single base off, so this may be a read error. The genes are TRBV9 and TRBJ2-4, with a possible D match to TRBD2 (5 bases). The V end lost 4 bases, the J end lost 13 bases, and 27 bases lay between the germline ends. Germline CDR1 and CDR2: SGDLS and YYNGEE. CDR3 length: 16 amino acids. The chain's CDR3 is CASSPNSETSGNEQYF. As DNA, the CDR3 is TGTGCCAGCAGCCCCAATAGTGAGACCAGCGGCAATGAGCAGTACTTC.

This clonotype was counted a few times. This chain uses TRBV4-1 with TRBJ1-4; D is ambiguous. This CDR3 has 14 residues. CDR1 is MGHRA and CDR2 is YSYEKL in the germline V gene. Trimming removed 4 bases from V and 6 bases from J, with 12 bases in between. DNA of the CDR3: TGCGCCAGCAGCCCCGGGTCATATGATGAAAAACTGTTTTTT. It codes for CASSPGSYDEKLFF.

The rearrangement joins TRBV6-2 or TRBV6-3 to TRBJ1-5; D unclear. The CDR3 is 11 amino acids. Germline V gene sequence: CDR1 MNHEY, CDR2 SVGEGT. Trimming stripped 4 bases from V and 9 bases from J, with 7 bases between. CDR3 in amino acids: CASSLAGPQHF. The CDR3 bases are TGTGCCAGCAGTTTAGCCGGGCCCCAGCATTTT.

With respect to this clonotype: A much larger clone lies a single base off, so this may be a read error. The chain recombines TRBV11-2 with TRBJ1-2; D unresolved. CDR1 and CDR2 from the germline V gene are SGHAT and FQNNGV. The CDR3 spans 13 residues. DNA for the CDR3: TGTGCCAGCAGCTTAGGACACGACTATGGCTGCACCTTC. Its translation: CASSLGHDYGCTF.

This clonotype was observed many times. A junction boundary mismatches the germline segment, possibly from a read error. This chain uses TRBV5-1 with TRBJ2-3; perhaps TRBD2 as D (7 bases). This CDR3 contains 15 residues. Germline CDR1 and CDR2: SGHRS and YFSETQ. The CDR3 loop is CASSFGGRVADTQYF. For the CDR3, the DNA is TGTGCCAGCAGCTTCGGGGGGCGAGTGGCAGATACGCAGTATTTT.